This T cell receptor beta chain was documented in a study of blood T cell dynamics during melanoma immunotherapy. As for the study in general: Standard first-line treatment here was pembrolizumab or nivolumab plus ipilimumab in metastatic melanoma.

Noted time point: week 3, after first cycle of checkpoint inhibitor. This CDR3 has 16 amino acids. Trimming took 0 bases from V and 2 from J, leaving 14 bases between them. CDR1 and CDR2 (germline): SGHDT, YYEEEE. Profiled with immunoSEQ multiplex PCR; TCRdb holds only in-frame clones, not every one. There are roughly 8,700 clones in the sample; 65% to 90% occur only once, and around 1.1% lies in the top ten. The clonotype was recovered from a human donor with melanoma. The genes are TRBV5-6 and TRBJ1-1, with unresolved D. The source was blood, collected from a patient treated with checkpoint blockade. The chain's CDR3 is CASSLAPVGVNTEAFF. The CDR3 DNA follows: TGTGCCAGCAGCTTGGCCCCGGTGGGCGTTAACACTGAAGCTTTCTTT.